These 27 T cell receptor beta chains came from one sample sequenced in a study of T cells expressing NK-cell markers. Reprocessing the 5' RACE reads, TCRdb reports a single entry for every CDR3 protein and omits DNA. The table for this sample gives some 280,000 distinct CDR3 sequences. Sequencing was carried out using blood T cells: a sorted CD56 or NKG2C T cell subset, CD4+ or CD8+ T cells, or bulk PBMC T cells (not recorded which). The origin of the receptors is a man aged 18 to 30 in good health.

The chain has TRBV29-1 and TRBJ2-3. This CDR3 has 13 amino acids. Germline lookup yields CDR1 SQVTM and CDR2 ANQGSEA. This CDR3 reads CSVESLMGDTQYF.

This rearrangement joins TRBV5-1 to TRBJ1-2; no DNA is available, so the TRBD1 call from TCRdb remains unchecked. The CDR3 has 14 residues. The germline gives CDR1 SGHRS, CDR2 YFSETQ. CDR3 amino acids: CASSLEQGWGGYTF.

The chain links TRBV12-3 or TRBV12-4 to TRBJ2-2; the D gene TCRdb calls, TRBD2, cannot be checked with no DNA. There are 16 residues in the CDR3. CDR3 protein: CASAFAGGLNTGELFF.

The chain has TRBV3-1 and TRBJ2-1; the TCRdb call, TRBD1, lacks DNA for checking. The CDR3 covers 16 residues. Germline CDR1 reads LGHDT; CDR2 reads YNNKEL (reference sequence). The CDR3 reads CASSQGPAGAGNEQFF.

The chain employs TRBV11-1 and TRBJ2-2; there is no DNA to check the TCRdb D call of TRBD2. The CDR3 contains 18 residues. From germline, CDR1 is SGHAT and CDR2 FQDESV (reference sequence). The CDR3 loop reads CASSHGTSGRANTGELFF.

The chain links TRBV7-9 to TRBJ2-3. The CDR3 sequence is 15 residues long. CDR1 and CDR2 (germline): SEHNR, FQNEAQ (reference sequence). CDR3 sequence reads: CASSLVVDSTDTQYF.

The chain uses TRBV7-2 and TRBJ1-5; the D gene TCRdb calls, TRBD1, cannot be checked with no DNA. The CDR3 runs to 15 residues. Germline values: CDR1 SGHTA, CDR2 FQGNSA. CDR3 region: CASSPGTGPHQPQHF.

The CDR3 region is CASVGGTSWNTGELFF. The J gene is TRBJ2-2, the V gene TRBV19; TCRdb indicates TRBD2, and absent DNA this call remains unverified. The CDR3 extends over 16 amino acids. Looked up from germline, CDR1 is LNHDA and CDR2 is SQIVND (reference sequence).

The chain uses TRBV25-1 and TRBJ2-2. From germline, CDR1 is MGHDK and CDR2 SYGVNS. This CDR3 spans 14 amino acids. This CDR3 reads CASSEGWGTGELFF.

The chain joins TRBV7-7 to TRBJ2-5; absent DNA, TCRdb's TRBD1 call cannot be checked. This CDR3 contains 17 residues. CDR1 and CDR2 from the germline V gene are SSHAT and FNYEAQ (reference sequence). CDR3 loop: CASSPISGGDRGETQYF.

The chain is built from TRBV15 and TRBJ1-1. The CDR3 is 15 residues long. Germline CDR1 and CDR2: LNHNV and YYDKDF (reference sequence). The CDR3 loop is CATSRLDFTNTEAFF.

The CDR3 is CASSSDRVAFF. V gene TRBV5-1 combines with J gene TRBJ1-1; TCRdb calls TRBD1, which cannot be checked without DNA. Germline loops: CDR1 SGHRS, CDR2 YFSETQ. The CDR3 loop spans 11 amino acids.

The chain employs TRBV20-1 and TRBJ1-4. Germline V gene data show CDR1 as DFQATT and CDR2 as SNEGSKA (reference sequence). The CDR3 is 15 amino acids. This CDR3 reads CSARGQRATNEKLFF.

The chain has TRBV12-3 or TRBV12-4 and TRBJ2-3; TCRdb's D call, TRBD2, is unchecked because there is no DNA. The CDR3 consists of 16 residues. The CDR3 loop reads CASSLAPLAAPDTQYF.

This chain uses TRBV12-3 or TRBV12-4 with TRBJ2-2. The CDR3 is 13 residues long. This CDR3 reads CASTLGWSGELFF.

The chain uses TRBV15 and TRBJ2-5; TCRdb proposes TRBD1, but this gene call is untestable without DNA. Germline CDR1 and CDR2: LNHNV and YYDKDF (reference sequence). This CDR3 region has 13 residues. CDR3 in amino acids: CATRSGGHETQYF.

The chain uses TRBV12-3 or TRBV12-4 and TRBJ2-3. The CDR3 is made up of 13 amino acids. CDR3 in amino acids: CASRPGESDTQYF.

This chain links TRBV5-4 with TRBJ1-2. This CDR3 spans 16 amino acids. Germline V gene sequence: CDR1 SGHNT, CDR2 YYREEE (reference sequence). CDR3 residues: CASTLDSTSGGYGYTF.

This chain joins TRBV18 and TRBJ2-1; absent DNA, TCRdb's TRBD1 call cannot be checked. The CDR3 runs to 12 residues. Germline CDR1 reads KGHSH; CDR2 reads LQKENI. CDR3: CASSPTGAGEFF.

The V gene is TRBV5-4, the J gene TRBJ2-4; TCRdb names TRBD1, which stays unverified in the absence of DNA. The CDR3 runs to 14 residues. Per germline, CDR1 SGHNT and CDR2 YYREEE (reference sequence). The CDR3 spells CASSTDRARNIQYF.

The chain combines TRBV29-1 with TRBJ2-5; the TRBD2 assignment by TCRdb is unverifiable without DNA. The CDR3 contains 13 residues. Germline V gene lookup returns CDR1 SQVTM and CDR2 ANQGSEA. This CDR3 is CSHGPSGQETQYF. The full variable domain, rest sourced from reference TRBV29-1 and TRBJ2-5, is SAVISQKPSRDICQRGTSLTIQCQVDSQVTMMFWYRQQPGQSLTLIATANQGSEATYESGFVIDKFPISRPNLTFSTLTVSNMSPEDSSIYLCSHGPSGQETQYFGPGTRLLVL.

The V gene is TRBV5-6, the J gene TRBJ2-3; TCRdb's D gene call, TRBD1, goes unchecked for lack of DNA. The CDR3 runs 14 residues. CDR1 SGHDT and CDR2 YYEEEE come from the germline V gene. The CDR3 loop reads CASNGQGALDTQYF.

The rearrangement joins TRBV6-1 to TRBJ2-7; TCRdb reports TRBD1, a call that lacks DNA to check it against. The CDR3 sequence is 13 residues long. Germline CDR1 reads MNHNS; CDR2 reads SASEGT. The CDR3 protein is CASTGQDRYEQYF.

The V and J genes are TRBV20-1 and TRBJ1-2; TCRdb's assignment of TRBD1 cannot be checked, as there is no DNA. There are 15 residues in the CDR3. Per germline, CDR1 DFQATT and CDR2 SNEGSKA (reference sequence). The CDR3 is CSARGMAAGDYGYTF.

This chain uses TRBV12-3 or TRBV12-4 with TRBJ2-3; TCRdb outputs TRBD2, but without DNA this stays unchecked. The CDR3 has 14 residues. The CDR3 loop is CASSFSGGLDTQYF.

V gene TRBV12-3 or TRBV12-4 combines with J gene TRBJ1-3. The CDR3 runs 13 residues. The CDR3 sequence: CASSLGSGNTIYF.

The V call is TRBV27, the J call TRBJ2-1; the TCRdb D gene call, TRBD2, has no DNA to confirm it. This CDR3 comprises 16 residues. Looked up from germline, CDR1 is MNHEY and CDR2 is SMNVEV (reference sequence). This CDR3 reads CASRPSNRSPINEQFF.